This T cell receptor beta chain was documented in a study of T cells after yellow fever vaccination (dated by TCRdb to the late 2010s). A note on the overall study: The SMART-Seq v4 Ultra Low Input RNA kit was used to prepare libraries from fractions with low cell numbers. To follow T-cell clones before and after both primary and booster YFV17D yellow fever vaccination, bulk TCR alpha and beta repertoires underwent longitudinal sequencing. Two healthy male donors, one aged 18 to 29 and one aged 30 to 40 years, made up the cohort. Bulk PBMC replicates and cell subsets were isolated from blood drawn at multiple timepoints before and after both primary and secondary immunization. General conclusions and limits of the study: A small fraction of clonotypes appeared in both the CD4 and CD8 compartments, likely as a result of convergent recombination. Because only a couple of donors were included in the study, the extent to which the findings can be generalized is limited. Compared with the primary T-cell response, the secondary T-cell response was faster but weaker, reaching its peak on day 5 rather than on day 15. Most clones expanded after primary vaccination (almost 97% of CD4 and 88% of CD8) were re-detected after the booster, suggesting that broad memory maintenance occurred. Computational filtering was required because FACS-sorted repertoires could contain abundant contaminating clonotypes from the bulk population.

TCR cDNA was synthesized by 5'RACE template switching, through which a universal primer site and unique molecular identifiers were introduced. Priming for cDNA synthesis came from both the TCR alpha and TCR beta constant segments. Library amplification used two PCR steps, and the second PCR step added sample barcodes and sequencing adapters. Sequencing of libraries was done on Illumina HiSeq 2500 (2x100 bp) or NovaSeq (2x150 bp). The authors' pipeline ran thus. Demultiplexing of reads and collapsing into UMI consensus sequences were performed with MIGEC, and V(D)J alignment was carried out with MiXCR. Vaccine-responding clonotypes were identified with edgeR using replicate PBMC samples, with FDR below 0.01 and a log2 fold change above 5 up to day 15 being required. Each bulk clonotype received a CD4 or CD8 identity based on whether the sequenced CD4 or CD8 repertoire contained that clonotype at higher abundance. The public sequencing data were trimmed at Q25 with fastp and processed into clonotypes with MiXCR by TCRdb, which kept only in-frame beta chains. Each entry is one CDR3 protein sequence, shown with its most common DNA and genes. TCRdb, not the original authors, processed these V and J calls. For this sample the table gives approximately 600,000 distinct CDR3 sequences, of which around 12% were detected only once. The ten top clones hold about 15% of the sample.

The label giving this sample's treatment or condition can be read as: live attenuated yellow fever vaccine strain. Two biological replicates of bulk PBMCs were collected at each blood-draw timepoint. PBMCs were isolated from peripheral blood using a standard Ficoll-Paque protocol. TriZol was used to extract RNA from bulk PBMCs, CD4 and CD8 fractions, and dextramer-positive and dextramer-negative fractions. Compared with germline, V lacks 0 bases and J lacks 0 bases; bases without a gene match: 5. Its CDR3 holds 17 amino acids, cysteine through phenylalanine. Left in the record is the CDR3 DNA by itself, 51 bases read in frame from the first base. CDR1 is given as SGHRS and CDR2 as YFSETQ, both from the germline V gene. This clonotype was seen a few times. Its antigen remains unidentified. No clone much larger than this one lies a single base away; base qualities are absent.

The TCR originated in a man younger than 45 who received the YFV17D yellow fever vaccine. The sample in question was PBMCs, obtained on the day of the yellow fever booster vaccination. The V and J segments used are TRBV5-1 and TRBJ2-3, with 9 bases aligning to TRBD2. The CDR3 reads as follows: CASSLALTSGSTDTQYF. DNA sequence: TGCGCCAGCAGCTTGGCCTTAACTAGCGGGAGCACAGATACGCAGTATTTT.